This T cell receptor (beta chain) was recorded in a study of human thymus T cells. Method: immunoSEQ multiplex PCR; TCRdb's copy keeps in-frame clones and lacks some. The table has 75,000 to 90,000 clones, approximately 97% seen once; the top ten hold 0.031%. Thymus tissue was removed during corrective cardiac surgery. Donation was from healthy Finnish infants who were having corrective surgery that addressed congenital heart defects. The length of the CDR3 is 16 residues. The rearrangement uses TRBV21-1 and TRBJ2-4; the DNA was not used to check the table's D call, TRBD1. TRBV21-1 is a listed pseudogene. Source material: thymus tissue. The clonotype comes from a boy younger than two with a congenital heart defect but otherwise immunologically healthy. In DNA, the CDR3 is TGTGCCAGCAGGGGGGCAGGGGATGAGGCCAAAAACATTCAGTACTTC. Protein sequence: CASRGAGDEAKNIQYF.